Shown below are 25 T cell receptor beta chains from a single sample sequenced in a study of beta chain features in type 1 diabetes. The authors reverse transcribed all of the isolated RNA, so sequencing captured expressed TCRB transcripts. Sequenced by immunoSEQ multiplex PCR; TCRdb stores in-frame clones only, minus some. The repertoire holds roughly 500,000 clones, over 25% seen once, with 0.05% to 0.07% in the top ten. Sequencing input: naive CD4+ T cells from blood. These receptors all come from a man between 18 and 29 years old in good health.

V usage is TRBV30 and J usage is TRBJ2-7; TRBD2 agrees at 11 bases. Germline V gene lookup returns CDR1 GTSNPN and CDR2 SVGIG (reference sequence). The CDR3 has 14 amino acids. V was pared by 2 bases and J by 2 bases, with 2 bases of the junction left unmatched. CDR3 protein: CAWSRLAGTYEQYF. DNA of the CDR3: TGTGCCTGGAGTAGACTAGCGGGAACCTACGAGCAGTACTTC.

This clone has a handful of counts. The CDR3 loop is CASSTGQSTDTQYF. The CDR3 DNA follows: TGCGCCAGCAGCACGGGGCAAAGCACAGATACGCAGTATTTT. The J gene is TRBJ2-3, the V gene TRBV5-1, with D possibly being TRBD1 or TRBD2 (5 bases each). Germline V gene sequence: CDR1 SGHRS, CDR2 YFSETQ. The CDR3 runs 14 residues. V dropped 4 bases and J dropped 0 bases, with 9 bases sitting between them.

The sample holds a few counts of this clone. V gene TRBV4-2 combines with J gene TRBJ2-6; D remains ambiguous. The germline gives CDR1 LGHNA, CDR2 YNFKEQ. This CDR3 spans 13 amino acids. The V gene lost 8 bases and the J gene lost 1 base, with 6 bases spanning the gap. The CDR3 loop reads CASSSSGANVLTF. The CDR3 DNA sequence: TGTGCCAGCTCCTCATCTGGGGCCAACGTCCTGACTTTC.

This clone was seen a few times. The sample contains more than one DNA sequence encoding this CDR3. The gene calls are TRBV30 and TRBJ2-5; no clear D gene. The V end was cut by 5 bases, the J end by 5 bases, with 6 bases between. This CDR3 region has 10 residues. In germline, CDR1 is GTSNPN, CDR2 SVGIG (reference sequence). Here the CDR3 reads CAWGWETQYF. The CDR3 DNA reads TGTGCCTGGGGATGGGAGACCCAGTACTTC.

The DNA for the CDR3 is TGTGCCAGCAGTGAGCTCCCGGAGACCCAGTACTTC. This translates into CASSELPETQYF. The chain combines TRBV25-1 with TRBJ2-5; D unclear. From germline, CDR1 is MGHDK and CDR2 SYGVNS. Between the trimmed V and J ends, which lost 3 bases and 5 bases, there was a span of 7 bases. CDR3 length: 12 residues.

The chain recombines TRBV15 with TRBJ1-1; the match to TRBD1 covers 9 bases. The ends lost 1 base at V and 4 bases at J; junction bases unmatched: 7. The germline CDR1 and CDR2 sequences are LNHNV and YYDKDF (reference sequence). The CDR3 sequence is 16 residues long. The CDR3 coding sequence is TGTGCCACCAGCAGAGCCGGGACAGGGTGGGTCACTGAAGCTTTCTTT. Protein: CATSRAGTGWVTEAFF.

The chain combines TRBV30 with TRBJ1-5; D remains ambiguous. Looked up from germline, CDR1 is GTSNPN and CDR2 is SVGIG (reference sequence). The V gene lost 2 bases and the J gene lost 0 bases, with 8 bases spanning the gap. This CDR3 is built from 14 residues. The CDR3 here is CAWSTGYSNQPQHF. The DNA for the CDR3 is TGTGCCTGGAGTACGGGGTATAGCAATCAGCCCCAGCATTTT.

This clone was counted between two and nine times. V gene TRBV7-9 combines with J gene TRBJ1-1; the D is unclear. The V end was cut by 5 bases, the J end by 5 bases, with 12 bases between. The germline CDR1 and CDR2 sequences are SEHNR and FQNEAQ (reference sequence). The CDR3 extends over 13 amino acids. This CDR3 is CASSGRHGTEAFF. In DNA form, the CDR3 reads TGTGCCAGCAGCGGTAGACACGGGACTGAAGCTTTCTTT.

This clone was observed a few times. This chain connects TRBV7-2 to TRBJ2-1; TRBD2 might be the D (6 bases). This CDR3 region has 15 residues. Germline lookup yields CDR1 SGHTA and CDR2 FQGNSA. Trimming took off 4 bases at V and 1 base at J, with 11 bases between the two ends. The CDR3, as DNA: TGTGCCAGCAGCTACGACGGGAGTTCCTACAATGAGCAGTTCTTC. It yields the protein CASSYDGSSYNEQFF.

The rearrangement joins TRBV7-6 to TRBJ2-5, with D uncertain. Trimming took off 4 bases at V and 4 bases at J, with 4 bases between the two ends. In germline, CDR1 is SGHVS, CDR2 FNYEAQ. This CDR3 is built from 11 residues. Here the CDR3 DNA reads TGTGCCAGCAGCTCTGCAGAGACCCAGTACTTC. It translates to CASSSAETQYF. The full variable domain, with the rest looked up from reference TRBV7-6 and TRBJ2-5, is GAGVSQSPRYKVTKRGQDVALRCDPISGHVSLYWYRQALGQGPEFLTYFNYEAQQDKSGLPNDRFSAERPEGSISTLTIQRTEQRDSAMYRCASSSAETQYFGPGTRLLVL.

There are a few counts of this clone. The chain is built from TRBV7-9 and TRBJ2-1, with TRBD2 matching 11 bases. Germline V lookup: CDR1 SEHNR, CDR2 FQNEAQ (reference sequence). The V gene end was trimmed by 2 bases and the J gene end by 7 bases; junction bases not matched to a gene: 4. This CDR3 has 15 residues. CDR3 sequence: CASSLSSGRSNEQFF. The DNA of the CDR3 is TGTGCCAGCAGCTTATCTAGCGGGAGGTCGAATGAGCAGTTCTTC.

The rearrangement uses TRBV5-1 and TRBJ2-1; D gene unclear. Trimming took 0 bases from V and 8 from J, leaving 9 bases between them. Germline assignment: CDR1 SGHRS and CDR2 YFSETQ. The CDR3 runs to 13 residues. CDR3 residues: CASSLVGSHEQFF. DNA of the CDR3: TGCGCCAGCAGCTTGGTTGGGTCGCATGAGCAGTTCTTC. The whole variable domain, remainder taken from reference TRBV5-1 and TRBJ2-1, is KAGVTQTPRYLIKTRGQQVTLSCSPISGHRSVSWYQQTPGQGLQFLFEYFSETQRNKGNFPGRFSGRQFSNSRSEMNVSTLELGDSALYLCASSLVGSHEQFFGPGTRLTVL.

This chain connects TRBV7-2 to TRBJ2-7; tentative D call: TRBD2 (6 bases). Trimming removed 1 base from V and 1 base from J, with 11 bases in between. Germline CDR1 reads SGHTA; CDR2 reads FQGNSA. This CDR3 spans 15 amino acids. The DNA of the CDR3 is TGTGCCAGCAGCTTAGTTCGGGCGGGGTCCTACGAGCAGTACTTC. The encoded protein is CASSLVRAGSYEQYF.

This clone was counted only a few times. This chain links TRBV6-1 with TRBJ2-7, with TRBD2 matching 10 bases. The V gene's germline CDR1 is MNHNS and CDR2 SASEGT. This CDR3 region has 19 residues. The J segment lost 7 bases and the V segment lost 1 base, leaving 19 bases of the junction unmatched. In DNA, the CDR3 is TGTGCCAGCAGTGAAGTCCTAGGACGGGGACTAGCGTCCCTACGGGAGCAGTACTTC. This gives the protein CASSEVLGRGLASLREQYF.

In DNA form, the CDR3 reads TGTGCCAGCAGTTACTCGGGGACAGAGTACAATGAGCAGTTCTTC. This sequence encodes CASSYSGTEYNEQFF. The chain employs TRBV6-6 and TRBJ2-1, with 7 bases lining up with TRBD1. The CDR3 runs to 15 residues. Germline V lookup: CDR1 MNHNY, CDR2 SVGAGI (reference sequence). V lost 0 bases, J lost 4 bases, and 3 bases stayed unmatched.

This clone has just a few counts. The genes are TRBV7-3 and TRBJ2-5; D is uncertain. This CDR3 has 13 residues. The germline gives CDR1 SGHTA, CDR2 FQGTGA. Trimming stripped 1 base from V and 2 bases from J, with 5 bases between. The CDR3: CASSLRRQETQYF. Written as DNA, the CDR3 is TGTGCCAGCAGCTTAAGGCGGCAAGAGACCCAGTACTTC.

This clone has only a few counts. The same CDR3 is also encoded by other DNA sequences in this sample. This chain connects TRBV30 to TRBJ1-1; D is undetermined. The CDR3 spans 12 residues. Germline loops: CDR1 GTSNPN, CDR2 SVGIG (reference sequence). V dropped 0 bases and J dropped 1 base, with 3 bases sitting between them. The CDR3 bases are TGTGCCTGGAGTGTTAGGAACACTGAAGCTTTCTTT. It specifies CAWSVRNTEAFF.

V is TRBV30 and J is TRBJ1-4; D is perhaps TRBD1 (5 bases). Trimming removed 8 bases at V and 7 bases at J, with 14 bases between. The CDR3 covers 12 residues. The germline CDR1 and CDR2 sequences are GTSNPN and SVGIG (reference sequence). The CDR3 here is CASRDFFEKLFF. DNA for the CDR3: TGTGCCAGCCGGGACTTCTTTGAAAAACTGTTTTTT.

The chain uses TRBV7-8 and TRBJ1-2, with D perhaps matching TRBD1 (6 bases). The germline CDR1 and CDR2 sequences are SGHVS and FQNEAQ. V gave up 0 bases and J gave up 7 bases, with 9 bases separating them. The CDR3 runs 13 residues. The CDR3 sequence: CASSLARDTGYTF. CDR3 nucleotides: TGTGCCAGCAGCTTAGCCAGGGACACTGGCTACACCTTC.

The rearrangement joins TRBV7-9 to TRBJ2-2; 8 bases are shared with TRBD1. Per germline, CDR1 SEHNR and CDR2 FQNEAQ (reference sequence). J was trimmed by 6 bases and V by 6 bases; bases with no gene match: 12. CDR3 length equals 16 residues. The CDR3 coding sequence is TGTGCCAGCAGGGGTACCGGTGGGACAGGCGCCGGGGAGCTGTTTTTT. Amino acid sequence: CASRGTGGTGAGELFF.

The V gene is TRBV6-6, the J gene TRBJ1-5; unclear D gene. V lost 6 bases, J lost 0 bases, and 9 bases lay in between. Germline V gives CDR1 MNHNY, CDR2 SVGAGI (reference sequence). The CDR3 is made up of 14 amino acids. This CDR3 is CASSHYNSNQPQHF. The CDR3, as DNA: TGTGCCAGCAGCCACTATAATAGCAATCAGCCCCAGCATTTT.

CDR3 sequence (DNA): TGTGCCTGGAGTAGGGCCGTTGACTATGGCTACACCTTC. This translates into CAWSRAVDYGYTF. The V gene is TRBV30, the J gene TRBJ1-2; no clear D gene. Trimming took 2 bases from V and 3 from J, leaving 10 bases between them. This CDR3 is built from 13 residues. From germline, CDR1 is GTSNPN and CDR2 SVGIG (reference sequence).

This clone was seen a handful of times. V is TRBV10-3 and J is TRBJ2-1; D perhaps matches TRBD2 (5 bases). The V and J ends lost 10 bases and 7 bases respectively, with 14 bases between them. Germline V CDR1 and CDR2: ENHRY, SYGVKD. The CDR3 runs 12 residues. The CDR3 sequence: CATGSGLNEQFF. CDR3 in DNA: TGTGCCACCGGAAGCGGTTTAAATGAGCAGTTCTTC.

The chain combines TRBV7-2 with TRBJ2-7, with 7 positions matching TRBD1. CDR1 is SGHTA and CDR2 is FQGNSA in the germline V gene. This CDR3 comprises 15 residues. J gave up 6 bases and V 5 bases, and 13 bases lay outside the gene matches. The CDR3 DNA sequence: TGTGCCAGCAGCCAAGGGACAGTTCGGTTGGCCGAGCAGTACTTC. This codes for CASSQGTVRLAEQYF.

A note on this clone: Other nucleotide sequences from this sample produce the same CDR3. The chain couples TRBV20-1 to TRBJ2-7; D is undetermined. V was clipped by 3 bases and J by 2 bases, with 2 bases between them. This CDR3 region has 10 residues. Germline CDR1 DFQATT, CDR2 SNEGSKA (reference sequence). The CDR3 sequence: CSARAYEQYF. The CDR3 nucleotides are TGCAGTGCTAGGGCCTACGAGCAGTACTTC.